The source of this T cell receptor beta chain is a study of OX40 agonist ivuxolimab in advanced cancers. About the study: Given to patients was ivuxolimab, an agonistic anti-OX40 (CD134) antibody.

V lost 5 bases to trimming and J lost 7 bases, with 12 bases between them. This CDR3 region has 13 residues. From germline, CDR1 is SGHTA and CDR2 FQGNSA. Method: immunoSEQ multiplex PCR; TCRdb's copy keeps in-frame clones and lacks some. The repertoire holds 70,000 to 80,000 clones, with about 91% as singletons. The TCR sequence derives from an adult with an advanced solid tumor such as melanoma, head and neck, liver or kidney cancer. The sequencing used CD4+ or CD8+ T cells sorted from blood, collected in a trial of the OX40 agonist ivuxolimab. The rearrangement joins TRBV7-2 to TRBJ2-1; D ambiguous. This CDR3 reads CASSPTTTNEQFF. The CDR3 region has the DNA TGTGCCAGCAGCCCAACGACCACAAATGAGCAGTTCTTC.